This T cell receptor beta chain originates from a study of shared clonotypes between healthy human individuals. Study-level findings and limits: Researchers found naive subsets generally carried larger estimated richness than memory subsets. Blood was the sole source, and tissue repertoires probably differ.

In replicate PCRs of sorted subsets, 150 to 200 ng DNA, approximately 30,000 T cell genomes, was used. This table comes from immunoSEQ multiplex PCR, and its TCRdb copy is limited to in-frame clones, with some not included. The sample lists a few million clones, about 90% occurring once. To note about this clone: Its target is not known.

The V gene's germline CDR1 is MNHEY and CDR2 SVGAGI. V dropped 5 bases and J dropped 7 bases, with 5 bases sitting between them. The CDR3 has 11 amino acids. Everyone who donated was a Caucasian adult who lived in Nashville, Tennessee. The chain combines TRBV6-5 with TRBJ1-4, with D unresolved. Sequenced: naive CD4+ T cells from PBMCs. Subset defined: CD45RA+ positively selected. This sequence was found in a man younger than 35 in good health. Some clones in this sample may be carry-over from other donors' samples. CDR3 DNA sequence: TGTGCCAGCAGTCCTAGTGAAAAACTGTTTTTT. This codes for CASSPSEKLFF.